The T cell receptor beta chain described here comes from a study of shared clonotypes between healthy human individuals. Whole-study results and caveats: The study sampled only blood, and tissue repertoires likely differ. Unshared clonotypes carried lower generation probabilities than those common to all four donors.

Positive CCR7 selection of CD45RO-negative cells yielded the naive CD8 cells, and terminally differentiated effector memory CD45RA+ cells were excluded. The assay was run at deep level. Measured with immunoSEQ multiplex PCR; TCRdb has only the in-frame clones, and not every one. The repertoire includes about 2,200,000 clones, roughly 91% of them detected once, and about 1.8% sits in the top ten. Trimming cost V 2 bases and J 4 bases, with 15 bases left between them. The CDR3 is made up of 16 amino acids. The V gene's germline CDR1 is MNHEY and CDR2 SMNVEV (reference sequence). Comment on this clone: Its specificity is unknown.

Sequenced material: naive CD8+ T cells from PBMCs. The chain is built from TRBV27 and TRBJ2-1, with D possibly called TRBD1 or TRBD2 (5 bases each). This sequence was found in a man between 18 and 29 years old in good health. Some clones in this sample may be carry-over from other donors' samples. The CDR3 region is CASSLRGRNLYNEQFF. The CDR3 nucleotides read TGTGCCAGCAGTTTAAGGGGACGGAACTTGTACAATGAGCAGTTCTTC.